This TCR beta chain appears in the sequencing data of a study of technical replicates of blood from a few donors. Assay used: immunoSEQ multiplex PCR; TCRdb lists only in-frame clones, some missing. Counted here are roughly 45,000 clones, around nine tenths occurring once; the ten biggest clones make up less than 5%. The CDR3 is 15 amino acids. The germline V gene encodes CDR1 SGHNT and CDR2 YYREEE (reference sequence). Losses at the gene ends were 4 bases for V and 8 bases for J; bases not matched to a gene: 10. The rearrangement joins TRBV5-4 to TRBJ2-1, with 9 bases identical to TRBD2. Sequencing was performed on PBMCs. This sequence originates from a human donor in good health. Some clones in this sample may be carry-over from other donors' samples. Here the CDR3 reads CASSAVSGRTDEQFF. The CDR3 region has the DNA TGTGCCAGCAGCGCAGTTAGCGGGAGAACCGATGAGCAGTTCTTC.